This T cell receptor beta chain emerged from a study of beta chain features in type 1 diabetes. Whole-study findings and limits: cDNA sequencing could over-represent cells with high TCR expression. Naive, central memory and regulatory TCRB repertoires appeared more similar among patients than healthy donors.

The study reverse transcribed the entire isolated RNA, so it sequenced expressed TCRB transcripts. Clones were read by immunoSEQ multiplex PCR, and TCRdb kept only the in-frame ones, dropping some. The data contain under 400,000 clones, 11% to 15% of them singletons. This clone was observed a handful of times. Its antigen is unknown. Naive, central memory, regulatory and stem cell-like memory cells within the CD4+ compartment were sorted using CD45RO/CCR7/CD25/CD127/CD95/CD27. Populations obtained by sorting all exceeded 98% purity. Deletions cut 1 base from V and 5 bases from J, with 6 bases between. The CDR3 is 12 amino acids. Germline CDR1 SGHKS, CDR2 YYEKEE (reference sequence).

The genes are TRBV5-5 and TRBJ2-5; the D is unclear. Sequencing was carried out using central memory CD4+ T cells from blood. This TCR derives from a man in his thirties or forties in good health. CDR3 in DNA: TGTGCCAGCAGCTTGCTGGAGGAGACCCAGTACTTC. Translation gives CASSLLEETQYF. Variable domain in full (rest from reference TRBV5-5 and TRBJ2-5): DAGVTQSPTHLIKTRGQQVTLRCSPISGHKSVSWYQQVLGQGPQFIFQYYEKEERGRGNFPDRFSARQFPNYSSELNVNALLLGDSALYLCASSLLEETQYFGPGTRLLVL.